This T cell receptor (beta chain) was identified in a study of radiotherapy plus CTLA-4 blockade in lung cancer. This clone has just one count. Germline-derived CDR1 and CDR2 are MDHEN and SYDVKM. Trimming removed 10 bases at V and 5 bases at J, with 11 bases between. The CDR3 spans 11 residues. Data came from immunoSEQ multiplex PCR; TCRdb stores just in-frame clones and leaves some out. The data hold 35,000 to 45,000 clones, with approximately 85% observed a single time. The V gene is TRBV28, the J gene TRBJ1-1; D unclear. This TCR was sampled from a human donor with non-small cell lung cancer who had stable disease on radiotherapy plus ipilimumab. The specimen was peripheral blood, collected from a patient treated with radiotherapy plus ipilimumab. The CDR3: CATEAGTEAFF. The CDR3 coding sequence is TGTGCCACTGAGGCGGGAACTGAAGCTTTCTTT.